This TCR beta chain was identified in a study of blood T cells in healthy people across ages. A second 7 to 11 cycle PCR used barcoded and J-beta primers. TCRdb ran MiXCR on the 5' RACE reads and lists one entry per CDR3 protein. The table records about 930,000 distinct CDR3 sequences, almost 30% of them present only once. V lost 4 bases to trimming and J lost 2 bases, with 12 bases between them. The CDR3 totals 15 residues. Germline V gene sequence: CDR1 SGHTA, CDR2 FQGNSA. This clonotype has only a few counts. In addition, the sample was reused for a study of T cells of mothers and their children. According to that study: Barcodes and 2-4 random nucleotides were added by M1S in the second PCR.

The sample taken for sequencing was blood. The J gene is TRBJ1-5, the V gene TRBV7-2, with unresolved D. The source is a woman aged 40 to 49 in good health. CDR3 sequence: CASSSDFSGNQPQHF. The DNA of the CDR3 is TGTGCCAGCAGCTCGGACTTCTCGGGCAATCAGCCCCAGCATTTT.